This entry lists 28 T cell receptor beta chains sequenced from one sample in a study of T-cell reconstitution after alpha-beta-depleted transplantation in children. Unique molecular identifiers featured in how the TCRbeta library was prepared. TCRdb analysed the PCR reads with MiXCR anew, one entry per CDR3 protein. Of a few hundred thousand distinct CDR3 sequences listed, about 40% are singletons. Specimen: PBMCs, collected before TCRalphabeta/CD19-depleted stem cell transplant. The receptors shown here come from a girl aged 2-15 years with aplastic anemia, due to receive a stem cell transplant.

This chain connects TRBV29-1 to TRBJ2-2; D gene uncertain. Trimming took 6 bases from V and 8 from J, leaving 10 bases between them. Germline CDR1 and CDR2: SQVTM and ANQGSEA. The length of the CDR3 is 11 residues. The CDR3, as DNA: TGCAGCGTCATACTTGGTGGGGAGCTGTTTTTT. Its protein is CSVILGGELFF.

The V and J genes are TRBV29-1 and TRBJ1-1; 7 bases are a match to TRBD1. The germline V gene has CDR1 SQVTM and CDR2 ANQGSEA. With 6 bases clipped from V and 0 bases from J, the junction kept 7 bases outside the gene matches. The CDR3 covers 14 residues. CDR3 DNA: TGCAGCGTGACAGGGCAAAGCATGAACACTGAAGCTTTCTTT. Residues: CSVTGQSMNTEAFF.

The chain uses TRBV20-1 and TRBJ2-7; D ambiguous. From germline, CDR1 is DFQATT and CDR2 SNEGSKA (reference sequence). The CDR3 length is 11 residues. The V gene lost 3 bases and the J gene lost 3 bases, with 6 bases spanning the gap. The CDR3 protein is CSASWLYEQYF. As DNA, the CDR3 is TGCAGTGCTAGTTGGCTCTACGAGCAGTACTTC.

This clonotype was observed at least ten times. This chain links TRBV29-1 with TRBJ1-2, with TRBD1 matching 11 bases. The V segment lost 7 bases and the J segment 4 bases; nucleotides outside the gene matches: 5. CDR1 and CDR2 from the germline V gene are SQVTM and ANQGSEA. CDR3 length: 13 amino acids. The CDR3, as DNA: TGCAGCGCGGGACAGGGGGAGACCTATGGCTACACCTTC. Amino acids: CSAGQGETYGYTF. The full variable domain, rest sourced from reference TRBV29-1 and TRBJ1-2, is SAVISQKPSRDICQRGTSLTIQCQVDSQVTMMFWYRQQPGQSLTLIATANQGSEATYESGFVIDKFPISRPNLTFSTLTVSNMSPEDSSIYLCSAGQGETYGYTFGSGTRLTVV.

The chain recombines TRBV20-1 with TRBJ2-1; TRBD2 agrees at 8 bases. V was pared by 6 bases and J by 0 bases, with 10 bases of the junction left unmatched. Germline values: CDR1 DFQATT, CDR2 SNEGSKA (reference sequence). The CDR3 extends over 16 amino acids. The CDR3 region is CSASPLAGLSYNEQFF. The CDR3 DNA follows: TGCAGTGCGAGTCCCCTAGCGGGCCTCTCCTACAATGAGCAGTTCTTC.

This clonotype was detected only a few times. V is TRBV6-5 and J is TRBJ2-7; 7 bases are a match to TRBD1. V lost 4 bases, J lost 2 bases, and 11 bases stayed unmatched. CDR3 length equals 16 residues. Germline V CDR1 and CDR2: MNHEY, SVGAGI. CDR3 sequence: CASSSAHRGVPYEQYF. DNA of the CDR3: TGTGCCAGCAGTTCAGCCCACAGGGGAGTCCCCTACGAGCAGTACTTC.

This clonotype was found many times. J is TRBJ2-7 and V is TRBV5-1; the D is unclear. The CDR3 loop spans 14 amino acids. Trimming shortened V by 4 bases and J by 6 bases, and 17 bases separated the two germline ends. Germline CDR1 SGHRS, CDR2 YFSETQ. CDR3 loop: CASSVQFITGEQYF. The CDR3 DNA reads as TGCGCCAGCAGCGTACAGTTTATCACCGGCGAGCAGTACTTC.

The genes are TRBV6-5 and TRBJ1-2, with D possibly being TRBD1 (6 bases). The V end lost 3 bases, the J end lost 0 bases, and 11 bases lay between the germline ends. From germline, CDR1 is MNHEY and CDR2 SVGAGI. The CDR3 totals 15 residues. CDR3 nucleotide sequence: TGTGCCAGCAGTTATGGGACACCATCTAACTATGGCTACACCTTC. Translation gives CASSYGTPSNYGYTF.

This sequence joins TRBV12-3 or TRBV12-4 and TRBJ1-1; 8 bases fit TRBD1. After removal of 5 bases from V and 0 bases from J, the junction contained 5 bases not matched to a gene. There are 15 residues in the CDR3. The CDR3 DNA reads TGTGCCAGCAGTCCCAACAGGGGGTTGAACACTGAAGCTTTCTTT. It specifies CASSPNRGLNTEAFF.

The table lists this clonotype with a few counts. This sequence joins TRBV29-1 and TRBJ2-6, with D perhaps matching TRBD2 (6 bases). The CDR3 runs 16 residues. Germline CDR1 SQVTM, CDR2 ANQGSEA. Trimming shortened V by 4 bases and J by 2 bases, and 15 bases separated the two germline ends. CDR3 protein: CSVATGVLPGANVLTF. The CDR3 DNA sequence: TGCAGCGTTGCAACGGGAGTACTTCCTGGGGCCAACGTCCTGACTTTC. Complete variable domain (other parts from reference TRBV29-1 and TRBJ2-6): SAVISQKPSRDICQRGTSLTIQCQVDSQVTMMFWYRQQPGQSLTLIATANQGSEATYESGFVIDKFPISRPNLTFSTLTVSNMSPEDSSIYLCSVATGVLPGANVLTFGAGSRLTVL.

J is TRBJ2-7 and V is TRBV20-1; 8 nucleotides line up with TRBD1. With V trimmed by 3 bases and J by 5 bases, 9 bases remained unmatched. The CDR3 runs to 14 residues. CDR1 DFQATT and CDR2 SNEGSKA come from the germline V gene (reference sequence). Written as DNA, the CDR3 is TGCAGTGCTAGCAAAACAGGGGGGTACGACGAGCAGTACTTC. As protein: CSASKTGGYDEQYF.

This chain connects TRBV5-8 to TRBJ2-7; 7 positions match TRBD1. Per the germline V gene, CDR1 is SGHTS and CDR2 is YDEGEE. The CDR3 is 14 residues long. V lost 2 bases, J lost 3 bases, and 5 bases stayed unmatched. The CDR3 DNA is TGTGCCAGCAGCTTTTGGGGACAGAGCTACGAGCAGTACTTC. Encoded protein: CASSFWGQSYEQYF.

This clonotype was detected a few times. The chain joins TRBV20-1 to TRBJ2-1, with 9 bases aligning to TRBD1. The CDR3 runs to 16 residues. V lost 3 bases to trimming and J lost 3 bases; unmatched junction nucleotides: 9. Germline CDR1 DFQATT, CDR2 SNEGSKA (reference sequence). The CDR3, as DNA: TGCAGTGCTAGGATACGACAGGGGGTTAGCTACAATGAGCAGTTCTTC. Translation gives CSARIRQGVSYNEQFF.

Many counts were recorded for this clonotype. The chain employs TRBV12-5 and TRBJ2-7; D assignment may be TRBD1 or TRBD2 (5 bases each). CDR3 size: 13 residues. Germline loops: CDR1 LGHNT, CDR2 FRNRAP. Trimming removed 6 bases from V and 3 bases from J, with 12 bases in between. CDR3 coding DNA: TGTGCTAGTGGCCCGGGACCGCGCTACGAGCAGTACTTC. As protein: CASGPGPRYEQYF.

The V and J genes are TRBV15 and TRBJ2-7; TRBD1 might be the D (6 bases). The CDR3 sequence is 13 residues long. V lost 8 bases, J lost 3 bases, and 14 bases lay in between. From germline, CDR1 is LNHNV and CDR2 YYDKDF (reference sequence). This chain's CDR3 is CATAAGDNYEQYF. As DNA, the CDR3 is TGTGCCACCGCAGCAGGGGACAACTACGAGCAGTACTTC.

This sequence joins TRBV5-1 and TRBJ2-5, with a possible D match to TRBD1 (6 bases). In germline, CDR1 is SGHRS, CDR2 YFSETQ. The CDR3 is 14 residues long. Trimming removed 1 base from V and 5 bases from J, with 12 bases in between. CDR3 bases: TGCGCCAGCAGCTTGCCAGGGGTTGGTGAGACCCAGTACTTC. It translates to CASSLPGVGETQYF. Full variable domain (rest looked up from reference TRBV5-1 and TRBJ2-5): KAGVTQTPRYLIKTRGQQVTLSCSPISGHRSVSWYQQTPGQGLQFLFEYFSETQRNKGNFPGRFSGRQFSNSRSEMNVSTLELGDSALYLCASSLPGVGETQYFGPGTRLLVL.

V is TRBV12-3 or TRBV12-4 and J is TRBJ2-7; no reliable D call. The CDR3 runs to 14 residues. The V end was cut by 3 bases, the J end by 3 bases, with 12 bases between. This CDR3 reads CASSFRGAYYEQYF. The CDR3 bases are TGTGCCAGCAGTTTCCGTGGAGCCTACTACGAGCAGTACTTC.

At least ten counts were recorded for this clonotype. The chain combines TRBV20-1 with TRBJ2-7, with TRBD1 matching 8 bases. CDR3 length equals 13 residues. Trimming cost V 5 bases and J 5 bases; bases outside gene matches: 8. Germline lookup yields CDR1 DFQATT and CDR2 SNEGSKA (reference sequence). The CDR3 DNA reads as TGCAGTGCTGGGGCCGGACAGGGCCACGAGCAGTACTTC. Its protein is CSAGAGQGHEQYF.

This clonotype was seen a handful of times. The chain carries TRBV7-9 and TRBJ2-3, with 12 bases matching TRBD2. CDR3 length: 17 residues. Germline CDR1 reads SEHNR; CDR2 reads FQNEAQ (reference sequence). The ends lost 3 bases at V and 0 bases at J; junction bases unmatched: 4. The CDR3 sequence: CASSLGLAGASTDTQYF. CDR3 in DNA: TGTGCCAGCAGCTTGGGACTAGCGGGTGCTAGCACAGATACGCAGTATTTT.

Many counts were recorded for this clonotype. The rearrangement links TRBV20-1 to TRBJ1-6, with D unclear. Germline CDR1 and CDR2: DFQATT and SNEGSKA (reference sequence). The CDR3 spans 13 residues. The V end lost 3 bases, the J end lost 7 bases, and 10 bases lay between the germline ends. The CDR3 coding sequence is TGCAGTGCTAGGGTGGCCACGAATTCACCCCTCCACTTT. Amino acids: CSARVATNSPLHF.

The rearrangement joins TRBV4-2 to TRBJ2-4; 10 bases agree with TRBD1. Germline CDR1 and CDR2: LGHNA and YNFKEQ. This CDR3 region has 16 residues. V lost 4 bases to trimming and J lost 2 bases; unmatched junction nucleotides: 5. The CDR3 DNA follows: TGTGCCAGCAGCCCTTTGGACAGGGGGTCCAAAAACATTCAGTACTTC. Its translation: CASSPLDRGSKNIQYF.

This clonotype came up once. The chain has TRBV9 and TRBJ2-1; TRBD2 matches at 10 bases. The CDR3 covers 17 residues. The V gene end was trimmed by 4 bases and the J gene end by 8 bases; junction bases not matched to a gene: 15. The germline CDR1 and CDR2 sequences are SGDLS and YYNGEE. CDR3 sequence reads: CASSPEGIAGGVDEQFF. CDR3 DNA sequence: TGTGCCAGCAGCCCCGAGGGGATAGCGGGAGGTGTGGATGAGCAGTTCTTC. Looking up the rest from reference TRBV9 and TRBJ2-1 gives the full variable domain: DSGVTQTPKHLITATGQRVTLRCSPRSGDLSVYWYQQSLDQGLQFLIQYYNGEERAKGNILERFSAQQFPDLHSELNLSSLELGDSALYFCASSPEGIAGGVDEQFFGPGTRLTVL.

V usage is TRBV20-1 and J usage is TRBJ2-5, with D tentatively TRBD2 (6 bases). Per germline, CDR1 DFQATT and CDR2 SNEGSKA (reference sequence). Trimming removed 6 bases at V and 5 bases at J, with 19 bases between. The CDR3 contains 14 residues. CDR3 sequence: CSASSGTPGETQYF. CDR3 DNA sequence: TGCAGTGCATCATCCGGGACTCCGGGGGAGACCCAGTACTTC.

This chain joins TRBV5-1 and TRBJ2-7, with D perhaps given as TRBD1 or TRBD2 (5 bases each). There are 15 residues in the CDR3. From germline, CDR1 is SGHRS and CDR2 YFSETQ. V was cut by 3 bases and J by 4 bases, with 17 bases left in between. The CDR3 nucleotides are TGCGCCAGCAGCTGGAACCCGGGACCAGATTACGAGCAGTACTTC. It is translated as CASSWNPGPDYEQYF.

This clonotype came up many times. V and J are TRBV5-1 and TRBJ1-2, with 8 nucleotides matching TRBD1. Trimming removed 5 bases from V and 1 base from J; junction bases left unmatched: 10. Looked up from germline, CDR1 is SGHRS and CDR2 is YFSETQ. The CDR3 loop spans 16 amino acids. CDR3 bases: TGCGCCAGCAGTCCCTTTTCCGGGACAGGTAACTATGGCTACACCTTC. Translating it yields CASSPFSGTGNYGYTF.

With respect to this clonotype: The CDR3 does not end in the conserved phenylalanine or tryptophan, so this is likely a read error. The DNA is omitted, as the CDR3 cannot be located on it reliably, and the CDR3 follows TCRdb's listing. The chain uses TRBV21-1 and TRBJ2-7; the table's D call, TRBD1, was not checked against the DNA. TRBV21-1 is tagged as a pseudogene. A total of 12 residues make up the CDR3, ends included. CDR3 sequence reads: CASSNNIGQGGL.

The chain carries TRBV5-1 and TRBJ2-7; D might be TRBD2 (6 bases). With 0 bases removed from V and 1 base from J, the gap between germline ends came to 11 bases. The germline V gene encodes CDR1 SGHRS and CDR2 YFSETQ. This CDR3 is 15 amino acids long. The chain's CDR3 is CASSLAPGDSYEQYF. In DNA form, the CDR3 reads TGCGCCAGCAGCTTGGCGCCGGGAGATTCCTACGAGCAGTACTTC.

The chain couples TRBV7-6 to TRBJ2-7, with D perhaps matching TRBD1 (5 bases). Germline CDR1 reads SGHVS; CDR2 reads FNYEAQ. This CDR3 has 16 amino acids. Between the trimmed V and J ends, which lost 5 bases and 2 bases, there was a span of 19 bases. The CDR3 bases are TGTGCCAGCAGCCCGGACACGTTTCCGGGCGCCTACGAGCAGTACTTC. Protein sequence: CASSPDTFPGAYEQYF.